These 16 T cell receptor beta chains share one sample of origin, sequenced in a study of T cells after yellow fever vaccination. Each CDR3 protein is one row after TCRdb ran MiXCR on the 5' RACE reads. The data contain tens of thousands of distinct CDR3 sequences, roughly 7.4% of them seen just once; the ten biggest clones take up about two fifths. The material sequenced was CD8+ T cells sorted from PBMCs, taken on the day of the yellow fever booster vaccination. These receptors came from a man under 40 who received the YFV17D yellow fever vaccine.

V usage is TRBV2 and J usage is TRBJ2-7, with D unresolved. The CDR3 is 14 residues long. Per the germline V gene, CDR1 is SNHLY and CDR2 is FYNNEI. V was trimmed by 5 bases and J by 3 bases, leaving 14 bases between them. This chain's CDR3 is CASSFSDGDYEQYF. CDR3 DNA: TGTGCCAGCAGTTTCTCAGATGGGGACTACGAGCAGTACTTC.

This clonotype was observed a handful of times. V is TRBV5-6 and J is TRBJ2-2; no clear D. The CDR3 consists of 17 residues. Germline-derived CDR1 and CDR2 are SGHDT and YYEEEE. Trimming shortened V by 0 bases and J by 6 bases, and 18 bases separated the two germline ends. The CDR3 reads CASSLAVVTTVAGELFF. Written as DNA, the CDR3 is TGTGCCAGCAGCTTGGCCGTGGTTACTACAGTGGCCGGGGAGCTGTTTTTT. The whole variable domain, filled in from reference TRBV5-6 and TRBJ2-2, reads DAGVTQSPTHLIKTRGQQVTLRCSPKSGHDTVSWYQQALGQGPQFIFQYYEEEERQRGNFPDRFSGHQFPNYSSELNVNALLLGDSALYLCASSLAVVTTVAGELFFGEGSRLTVL.

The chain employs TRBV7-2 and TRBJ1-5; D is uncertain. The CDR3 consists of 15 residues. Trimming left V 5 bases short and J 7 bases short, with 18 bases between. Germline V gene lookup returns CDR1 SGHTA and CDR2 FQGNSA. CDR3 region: CASSPGPGFRQPQHF. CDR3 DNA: TGTGCCAGCAGCCCGGGCCCTGGGTTCCGGCAGCCCCAGCATTTT.

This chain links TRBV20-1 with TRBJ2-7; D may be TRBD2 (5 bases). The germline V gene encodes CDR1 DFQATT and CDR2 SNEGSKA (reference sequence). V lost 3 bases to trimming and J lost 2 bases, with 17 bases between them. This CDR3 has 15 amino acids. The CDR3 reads CSASQGLSVTYEQYF. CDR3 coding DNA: TGCAGTGCTAGCCAAGGACTCTCAGTCACCTACGAGCAGTACTTC.

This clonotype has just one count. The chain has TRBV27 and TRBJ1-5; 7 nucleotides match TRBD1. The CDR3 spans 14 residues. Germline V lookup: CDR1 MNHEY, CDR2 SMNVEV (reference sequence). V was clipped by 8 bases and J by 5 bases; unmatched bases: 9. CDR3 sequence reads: CASRTGVTHQPQHF. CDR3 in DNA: TGTGCCAGCCGCACAGGGGTTACCCATCAGCCCCAGCATTTT.

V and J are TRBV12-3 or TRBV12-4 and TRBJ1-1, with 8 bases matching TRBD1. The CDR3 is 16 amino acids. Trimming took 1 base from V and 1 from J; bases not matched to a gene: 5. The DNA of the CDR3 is TGTGCCAGCAGTTTAGGGGCAGGGGGCTGGAACACTGAAGCTTTCTTT. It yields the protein CASSLGAGGWNTEAFF.

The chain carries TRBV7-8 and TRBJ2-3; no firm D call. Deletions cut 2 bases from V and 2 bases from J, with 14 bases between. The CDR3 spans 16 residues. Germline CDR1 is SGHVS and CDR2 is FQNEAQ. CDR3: CASSLTLESITDTQYF. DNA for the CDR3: TGTGCCAGCAGCTTAACGCTTGAGTCTATCACAGATACGCAGTATTTT.

CDR3 amino acids: CASSPLAGGSYNEQFF. Here the CDR3 DNA reads TGTGCCAGCAGCCCACTCGCGGGCGGCTCCTACAATGAGCAGTTCTTC. The rearrangement links TRBV3-1 to TRBJ2-1; D perhaps matches TRBD2 (5 bases). The V end was cut by 4 bases, the J end by 0 bases, with 13 bases between. CDR1 is LGHDT, CDR2 YNNKEL, per germline (reference sequence). This CDR3 is built from 16 residues.

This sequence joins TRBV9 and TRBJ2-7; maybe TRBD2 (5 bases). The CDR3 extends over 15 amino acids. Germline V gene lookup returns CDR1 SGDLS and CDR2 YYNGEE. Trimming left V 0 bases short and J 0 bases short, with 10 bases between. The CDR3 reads CASSVGRSSSYEQYF. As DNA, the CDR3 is TGTGCCAGCAGCGTAGGGAGGAGTAGCTCCTACGAGCAGTACTTC.

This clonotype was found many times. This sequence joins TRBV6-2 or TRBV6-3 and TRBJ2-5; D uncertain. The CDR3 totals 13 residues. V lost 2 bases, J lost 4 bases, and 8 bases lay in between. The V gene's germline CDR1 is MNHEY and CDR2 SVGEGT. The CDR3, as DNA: TGTGCCAGCAGTTACAGGGTGTTAGAGACCCAGTACTTC. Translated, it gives CASSYRVLETQYF.

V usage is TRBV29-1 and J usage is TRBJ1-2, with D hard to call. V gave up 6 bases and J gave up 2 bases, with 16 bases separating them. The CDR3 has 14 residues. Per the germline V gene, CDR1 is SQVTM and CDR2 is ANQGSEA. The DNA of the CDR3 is TGCAGCGTCCGGCATGAGTCTTACAACTATGGCTACACCTTC. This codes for CSVRHESYNYGYTF.

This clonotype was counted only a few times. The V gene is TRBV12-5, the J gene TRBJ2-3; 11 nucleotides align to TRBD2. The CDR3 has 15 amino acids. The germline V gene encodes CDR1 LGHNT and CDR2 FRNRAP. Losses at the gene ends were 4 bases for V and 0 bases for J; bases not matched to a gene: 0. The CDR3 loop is CASGWTSGSTDTQYF. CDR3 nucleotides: TGTGCTAGTGGTTGGACTAGCGGGAGCACAGATACGCAGTATTTT.

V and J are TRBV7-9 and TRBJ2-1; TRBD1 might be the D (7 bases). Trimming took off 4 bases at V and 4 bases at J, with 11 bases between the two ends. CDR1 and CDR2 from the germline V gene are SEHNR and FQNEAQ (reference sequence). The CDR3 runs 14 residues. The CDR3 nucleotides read TGTGCCAGCAGCTGGAGGGGGCTGTACAATGAGCAGTTCTTC. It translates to CASSWRGLYNEQFF.

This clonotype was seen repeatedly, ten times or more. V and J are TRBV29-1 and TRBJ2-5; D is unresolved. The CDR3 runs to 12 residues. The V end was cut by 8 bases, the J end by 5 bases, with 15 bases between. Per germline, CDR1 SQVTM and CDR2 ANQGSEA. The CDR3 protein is CSPLLEAETQYF. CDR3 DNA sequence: TGCAGCCCCCTTCTCGAGGCGGAGACCCAGTACTTC.

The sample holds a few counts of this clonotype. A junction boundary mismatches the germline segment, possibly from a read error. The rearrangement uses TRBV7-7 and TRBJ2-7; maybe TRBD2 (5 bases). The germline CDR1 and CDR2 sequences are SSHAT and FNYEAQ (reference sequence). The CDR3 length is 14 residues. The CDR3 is CASSLAFGDYEQYF. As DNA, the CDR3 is TGTGCTAGCAGCTTAGCTTTCGGGGACTACGAGCAGTACTTC.

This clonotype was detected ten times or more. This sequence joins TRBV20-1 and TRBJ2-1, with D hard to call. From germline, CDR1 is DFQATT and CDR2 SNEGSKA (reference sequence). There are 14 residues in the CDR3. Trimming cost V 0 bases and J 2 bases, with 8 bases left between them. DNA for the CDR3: TGCAGTGCTAGAGACGAACGAGCCTACAATGAGCAGTTCTTC. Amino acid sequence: CSARDERAYNEQFF.